Each of the 30 T cell receptor beta chains below was sequenced from the same sample in a study of T cells expressing NK-cell markers. TCRdb reanalyzed the 5' RACE reads, giving one entry per CDR3 protein sequence and no DNA. The sample includes 150,000 or so distinct CDR3 sequences. The sequencing input was blood T cells: a sorted CD56 or NKG2C T cell subset, CD4+ or CD8+ T cells, or bulk PBMC T cells (not recorded which). These receptors were taken from a woman in her forties or fifties in good health.

The chain employs TRBV27 and TRBJ2-2. Germline V gene lookup returns CDR1 MNHEY and CDR2 SMNVEV (reference sequence). The CDR3 covers 12 residues. This chain's CDR3 is CASTSNGGELFF.

J is TRBJ2-3 and V is TRBV20-1; the TCRdb D gene call, TRBD2, has no DNA to confirm it. The CDR3 consists of 17 residues. Germline CDR1 is DFQATT and CDR2 is SNEGSKA (reference sequence). The CDR3 is CSARDLSLTSGRDTQYF.

This sequence joins TRBV19 and TRBJ1-2. The CDR3 extends over 14 amino acids. Germline-derived CDR1 and CDR2 are LNHDA and SQIVND (reference sequence). The CDR3 is CASSMGSGSYGYTF.

The V gene is TRBV27, the J gene TRBJ2-3. This CDR3 is built from 14 residues. Germline V CDR1 and CDR2: MNHEY, SMNVEV (reference sequence). CDR3 loop: CASSLLTVRDTQYF.

J is TRBJ1-2 and V is TRBV12-3 or TRBV12-4; absent DNA, TCRdb's TRBD1 call cannot be checked. This CDR3 comprises 16 residues. The CDR3: CASSPLTQGSVYGYTF.

The V gene is TRBV7-8, the J gene TRBJ2-3; TCRdb outputs TRBD2, but without DNA this stays unchecked. Germline lookup yields CDR1 SGHVS and CDR2 FQNEAQ. This CDR3 spans 16 amino acids. The CDR3 sequence is CASSLELAGMTDTQYF. Full variable domain (missing parts from reference TRBV7-8 and TRBJ2-3): GAGVSQSPRYKVAKRGQDVALRCDPISGHVSLFWYQQALGQGPEFLTYFQNEAQLDKSGLPSDRFFAERPEGSVSTLKIQRTQQEDSAVYLCASSLELAGMTDTQYFGPGTRLTVL.

This chain links TRBV29-1 with TRBJ2-6. From germline, CDR1 is SQVTM and CDR2 ANQGSEA. This CDR3 has 14 residues. CDR3 sequence reads: CSVEPSSGANVLTF.

The chain employs TRBV27 and TRBJ2-1; lacking DNA, the TRBD2 call made by TCRdb goes unchecked. This CDR3 is 14 amino acids long. The germline CDR1 and CDR2 sequences are MNHEY and SMNVEV (reference sequence). CDR3 protein: CASRIGGSYNEQFF.

The chain has TRBV13 and TRBJ2-1; absent DNA, TCRdb's TRBD2 call cannot be checked. Germline assignment: CDR1 PRHDT and CDR2 FYEKMQ (reference sequence). The CDR3 has 15 amino acids. Here the CDR3 reads CASSKTSGRFNEQFF.

The chain recombines TRBV11-2 with TRBJ2-1; checking the TCRdb D call of TRBD2 is not possible without DNA. CDR1 SGHAT and CDR2 FQNNGV come from the germline V gene. The CDR3 totals 14 residues. The CDR3 region is CASSLLGASDEQFF.

The V gene is TRBV5-1, the J gene TRBJ2-7; TCRdb gives TRBD1 as the D gene, but with no DNA this cannot be confirmed. The CDR3 spans 14 residues. CDR1 and CDR2 (germline): SGHRS, YFSETQ. CDR3 protein: CASSFPGTGLEQYF.

The chain is built from TRBV5-1 and TRBJ2-5; the TRBD2 assignment by TCRdb is unverifiable without DNA. CDR1 is SGHRS and CDR2 is YFSETQ in the germline V gene. The CDR3 totals 19 residues. CDR3 loop: CASSVYPLAGGLKGETQYF.

The chain is built from TRBV20-1 and TRBJ1-6. Germline loops: CDR1 DFQATT, CDR2 SNEGSKA (reference sequence). This CDR3 has 16 residues. CDR3 sequence: CSARDQGLADYSPLHF.

The V call is TRBV15, the J call TRBJ2-3; TCRdb reports TRBD2, a call that lacks DNA to check it against. CDR1 is LNHNV and CDR2 is YYDKDF in the germline V gene (reference sequence). This CDR3 spans 16 amino acids. The CDR3 is CATSRDRTSGRDTQYF.

This chain connects TRBV9 to TRBJ2-7; the TCRdb call, TRBD1, lacks DNA for checking. The CDR3 sequence is 14 residues long. The germline V gene has CDR1 SGDLS and CDR2 YYNGEE. CDR3 sequence reads: CASSSPGAPYEQYF.

V and J are TRBV20-1 and TRBJ2-7; TCRdb names TRBD2, which stays unverified in the absence of DNA. Germline V gene sequence: CDR1 DFQATT, CDR2 SNEGSKA (reference sequence). The CDR3 has 17 amino acids. The CDR3 loop reads CSAWGLAGGRSSYEQYF.

The rearrangement uses TRBV7-9 and TRBJ2-1; lacking DNA, the TRBD2 call made by TCRdb goes unchecked. The CDR3 consists of 15 residues. Germline CDR1 reads SEHNR; CDR2 reads FQNEAQ (reference sequence). The CDR3 spells CASSSNSGPTNEQFF.

The V and J genes are TRBV5-6 and TRBJ2-7; the TCRdb D gene call, TRBD2, has no DNA to confirm it. The CDR3 extends over 17 amino acids. Germline V gene lookup returns CDR1 SGHDT and CDR2 YYEEEE. The CDR3 reads CASSLAEMGLLSYEQYF.

The CDR3 loop reads CAWSVALANNEQFF. This chain links TRBV30 with TRBJ2-1; without DNA, the TCRdb call of TRBD2 cannot be checked. The CDR3 sequence is 14 residues long. The germline V gene has CDR1 GTSNPN and CDR2 SVGIG (reference sequence).

The chain uses TRBV2 and TRBJ1-5. The CDR3 consists of 15 residues. Germline V lookup: CDR1 SNHLY, CDR2 FYNNEI. The chain's CDR3 is CASSEALLSNQPQHF.

The chain joins TRBV29-1 to TRBJ2-7; TCRdb's D call, TRBD1, is unchecked because there is no DNA. The CDR3 spans 13 residues. The germline V gene has CDR1 SQVTM and CDR2 ANQGSEA. CDR3 region: CSVGEQGEIEQYF.

This chain's CDR3 is CASSLSMGLDNEQFF. V and J are TRBV5-1 and TRBJ2-1; the TCRdb D gene call, TRBD2, has no DNA to confirm it. Germline values: CDR1 SGHRS, CDR2 YFSETQ. This CDR3 is built from 15 residues.

CDR3 protein: CASSSRQGAQGSGELFF. The genes are TRBV11-3 and TRBJ2-2; as DNA is missing, the TRBD1 call by TCRdb cannot be tested. Germline V gene data show CDR1 as SGHNT and CDR2 as YENEEA. This CDR3 has 17 residues.

This chain uses TRBV21-1 with TRBJ2-5; there is no DNA to check the TCRdb D call of TRBD2. TRBV21-1 is described as a pseudogene. There are 15 residues in the CDR3. The CDR3 reads CASATSGSLGETQYF.

The chain has TRBV18 and TRBJ1-1. Per the germline V gene, CDR1 is KGHSH and CDR2 is LQKENI. This CDR3 is built from 14 residues. CDR3 region: CASSPTDRDFEAFF.

This chain links TRBV10-3 with TRBJ2-1; the D gene TCRdb calls, TRBD1, cannot be checked with no DNA. This CDR3 has 12 residues. Looked up from germline, CDR1 is ENHRY and CDR2 is SYGVKD. This CDR3 reads CAIQAQGNEQFF.

This chain uses TRBV7-3 with TRBJ2-1; TCRdb picks TRBD1, but there is no DNA to check that call. The CDR3 extends over 13 amino acids. In germline, CDR1 is SGHTA, CDR2 FQGTGA. The CDR3: CASSSPNADEQFF.

The CDR3 is CASSSFRDSGTGELFF. The chain employs TRBV27 and TRBJ2-2; there is no DNA to check the TCRdb D call of TRBD2. CDR3 size: 16 residues. Germline V gives CDR1 MNHEY, CDR2 SMNVEV (reference sequence).

The chain joins TRBV29-1 to TRBJ2-1; there is no DNA to check the TCRdb D call of TRBD2. Germline values: CDR1 SQVTM, CDR2 ANQGSEA. The CDR3 is 12 amino acids. The CDR3 region is CSAGLAGYEQFF.

This chain connects TRBV6-5 to TRBJ2-2; TCRdb names TRBD2, which stays unverified in the absence of DNA. The CDR3 is made up of 16 amino acids. Germline CDR1 and CDR2: MNHEY and SVGAGI. CDR3 in amino acids: CASSPGTSGSAGELFF.